The rows below give T cell receptor beta chains drawn from one sample of a study of shared clonotypes between healthy human individuals. Sequenced by immunoSEQ multiplex PCR; TCRdb stores in-frame clones only, minus some. The table has about 2.3 million clones, 92% seen once. Sequenced material: naive CD4+ T cells from PBMCs. These receptors all come from a man between 18 and 35 years old in good health. Some clones in this sample may be carry-over from other donors' samples. Each CDR3 is given with its conserved first and last residue.

v_call	j_call	cdr3_aa
TRBV19	TRBJ2-5	CASTSGRWGGQETQYF
TRBV7-3	TRBJ1-1	CASSTGSGMNTEAFF
TRBV28	TRBJ2-3	CASSSPSYEREGSTDTQYF
TRBV30	TRBJ2-2	CAWTGVRGFTGELFF
TRBV9	TRBJ2-1	CASSVVASGYNEQFF
TRBV15	TRBJ1-3	CATSLSGNTIYF
TRBV11-3	TRBJ2-7	CASSLNSGRAYEQYF
TRBV7-8	TRBJ2-7	CASSLSDGYEQYF
TRBV9	TRBJ2-3	CASSVLGLAGTDTQYF
TRBV28	TRBJ1-6	CASRETNSPLHF
TRBV27	TRBJ2-1	CASSLRSGTPYNEQFF
TRBV29-1	TRBJ2-1	CSVARVRNYNEQFF
TRBV19	TRBJ1-2	CASSIAVGGYTF
TRBV28	TRBJ1-5	CASRDPVGGNQPQHF
TRBV2	TRBJ1-2	CASRIGQGSTYGYTF
TRBV11-1	TRBJ2-2	CASSLEPQDTGELFF
TRBV5-1	TRBJ2-1	CASSDGTNYNEQFF
TRBV5-1	TRBJ2-3	CASSANSGLAPRGLDTQYF
TRBV15	TRBJ1-1	CATRETGTGVGATEAFF
TRBV7-3	TRBJ2-1	CASSLRLAGNEQFF
TRBV2	TRBJ2-5	CASREGLAGELETQYF
TRBV27	TRBJ1-1	CASSLYGTGNTEAFF
TRBV5-1	TRBJ2-7	CASSPDYYEQYF
TRBV6-1	TRBJ2-1	CASRAALEQFF
TRBV7-9	TRBJ2-7	CASSRATGTGVRYEQYF
TRBV5-1	TRBJ1-1	CASSLTGQVAEAFF
TRBV19	TRBJ2-7	CALRDREVYEQYF
TRBV27	TRBJ2-5	CASSLAGGSVETQYF
TRBV11-2	TRBJ2-3	CASSLVWDTQYF
TRBV4-2	TRBJ2-7	CASSQDTGTSGSYSYEQYF
TRBV6-5	TRBJ1-3	CASSYSIRSSGNTIYF
TRBV6-5	TRBJ2-7	CASSRGGQGAHEQYF
TRBV18	TRBJ1-1	CASSPPSLEAFF
TRBV18	TRBJ1-1	CASSPRTGVRTEAFF
TRBV7-2	TRBJ2-3	CASSLFVQPGQNFYTQYF
TRBV28	TRBJ2-2	CAIQAWGGANTGELFF
TRBV27	TRBJ2-2	CASSRGTSTYTGELFF
TRBV7-9	TRBJ1-1	CASSLDRDRATEAFF
TRBV5-5	TRBJ1-1	CASSSKNRQAYTEAFF
TRBV6-1	TRBJ2-2	CASSERTGELFF
TRBV19	TRBJ1-5	CASDRDRNQPQHF
TRBV28	TRBJ1-1	CASSFIGVQTNTEAFF
TRBV27	TRBJ1-4	CASSQYRGRDRQMKKLFF
TRBV19	TRBJ1-1	CASNPGRDTEAFF
TRBV7-9	TRBJ2-7	CASSMIHRGNEQYF